Presented here are 16 T cell receptor beta chains from one specimen sequenced in a study of spatial heterogeneity in lung cancer. TCRdb passed the 5' RACE reads through MiXCR, listing each CDR3 protein once. The sample lists about 5,000 distinct CDR3 sequences; approximately 3% were seen once. The time point denotes: sample taken at primary tumor resection. The sequencing here drew on normal lung tissue next to the tumor, taken at surgery. The source of these receptors is a male donor with early-stage non-small cell lung cancer.

This clonotype has a count of ten or more. The chain combines TRBV30 with TRBJ2-5; D not certain. CDR1 and CDR2 from the germline V gene are GTSNPN and SVGIG (reference sequence). Trimming pared 5 bases from V and 6 bases from J, leaving 10 bases between. CDR3 length: 11 amino acids. For the CDR3, the DNA is TGTGCCTGGGCCTTTAACCAGACCCAGTACTTC. This codes for CAWAFNQTQYF.

This clonotype was seen more than once but under ten times. The gene calls are TRBV10-1 and TRBJ2-3; 10 bases map to TRBD1. The V segment lost 5 bases and the J segment 1 base; nucleotides outside the gene matches: 12. There are 18 residues in the CDR3. Germline CDR1 and CDR2: WNHNN and SYGVQD (reference sequence). The CDR3 DNA follows: TGCGCCAGCAGTTGGGACAGGGGTCGGGAGTTCGGCACAGATACGCAGTATTTT. Translated: CASSWDRGREFGTDTQYF.

This sequence joins TRBV19 and TRBJ1-5, with D unclear. The CDR3 totals 13 residues. The germline V and J ends were trimmed by 4 bases and 6 bases, with 10 bases remaining between them. Germline-derived CDR1 and CDR2 are LNHDA and SQIVND (reference sequence). Written as DNA, the CDR3 is TGTGCCAGTAGTAAAGGGTACGGTCAGCCCCAGCATTTT. Amino acid sequence: CASSKGYGQPQHF.

This clonotype came up many times. The chain carries TRBV4-1 and TRBJ2-1; TRBD2 matches 9 bases. The V segment lost 5 bases and the J segment 7 bases; nucleotides outside the gene matches: 12. The CDR3 covers 16 residues. The V gene's germline CDR1 is MGHRA and CDR2 YSYEKL. The CDR3 bases are TGCGCCAGCAGCAGTCGGCGGGAGGGGATAGGGAATGAGCAGTTCTTC. Encoded protein: CASSSRREGIGNEQFF.

By frequency in the sample, this clonotype is medium-sized. The chain uses TRBV27 and TRBJ2-1; TRBD2 is a possible D gene (6 bases). V was pared by 3 bases and J by 0 bases, with 6 bases between. The CDR3 loop spans 14 amino acids. Germline lookup yields CDR1 MNHEY and CDR2 SMNVEV (reference sequence). The CDR3 protein is CASSLDYSYNEQFF. CDR3 bases: TGTGCCAGCAGTTTGGACTACTCCTACAATGAGCAGTTCTTC.

This clonotype has ten or more counts. The chain has TRBV12-3 or TRBV12-4 and TRBJ1-5, with D unclear. The CDR3 extends over 12 amino acids. V shed 9 bases and J shed 1 base, with 7 bases lying between them. CDR3 nucleotides: TGTGCCAGTCGCGGAAGCAATCAGCCCCAGCATTTT. Translating gives CASRGSNQPQHF.

This clonotype was counted at least ten times. The chain links TRBV3-1 to TRBJ1-1, with D tentatively TRBD1 (5 bases). V was clipped by 4 bases and J by 5 bases, with 14 bases between them. Germline-derived CDR1 and CDR2 are LGHDT and YNNKEL (reference sequence). This CDR3 contains 14 residues. CDR3 residues: CASSRFGASTEAFF. The DNA for the CDR3 is TGTGCCAGCAGCCGCTTCGGGGCATCTACTGAAGCTTTCTTT.

This clonotype counts as medium-sized. This CDR3 is CASSLVAGGTDTQYF. The CDR3 DNA reads TGTGCCAGCAGCTTAGTAGCGGGGGGCACAGATACGCAGTATTTT. V usage is TRBV7-9 and J usage is TRBJ2-3, with 9 bases identical to TRBD2. Germline values: CDR1 SEHNR, CDR2 FQNEAQ (reference sequence). V lost 1 base and J lost 1; bases outside the gene matches: 0. This CDR3 has 15 residues. Full variable domain (missing parts from reference TRBV7-9 and TRBJ2-3): DTGVSQNPRHKITKRGQNVTFRCDPISEHNRLYWYRQTLGQGPEFLTYFQNEAQLEKSRLLSDRFSAERPKGSFSTLEIQRTEQGDSAMYLCASSLVAGGTDTQYFGPGTRLTVL.

This clonotype is classed as medium-sized. The chain combines TRBV12-3 or TRBV12-4 with TRBJ2-3, with D perhaps TRBD2 (7 bases). Deletions cut 3 bases from V and 2 bases from J, with 12 bases between. The CDR3 consists of 15 residues. The CDR3 is CASSFGGLVTDTQYF. CDR3 nucleotides: TGTGCCAGCAGTTTCGGGGGGCTGGTCACAGATACGCAGTATTTT.

The sample holds many counts of this clonotype. CDR3 amino acids: CASSWAGFAYNEQFF. The CDR3 coding sequence is TGCGCCAGCAGCTGGGCGGGGTTCGCCTACAATGAGCAGTTCTTC. The chain carries TRBV5-1 and TRBJ2-1; D perhaps matches TRBD2 (6 bases). The CDR3 is 15 amino acids. Germline assignment: CDR1 SGHRS and CDR2 YFSETQ. V lost 3 bases and J lost 2, with 12 bases in between.

Details on this clonotype: This could be a read error, since a much larger clone is one nucleotide away. V and J are TRBV15 and TRBJ2-6, with D unresolved. Per the germline V gene, CDR1 is LNHNV and CDR2 is YYDKDF (reference sequence). This CDR3 has 17 residues. CDR3 DNA sequence: TGTGTCACCAGCAGAGCGAGACCGGCCTCTGGGGCCAACGTCCTGACTTTC. This gives the protein CVTSRARPASGANVLTF.

At least ten counts were recorded for this clonotype. The chain recombines TRBV2 with TRBJ2-1; TRBD2 is a possible D gene (5 bases). The CDR3 contains 15 residues. The V and J ends lost 5 bases and 9 bases respectively, with 20 bases between them. Germline V gene data show CDR1 as SNHLY and CDR2 as FYNNEI. CDR3 DNA sequence: TGTGCCAGCAGTTCACTAGTTCATTTTCACAGTGAGCAGTTCTTC. This translates into CASSSLVHFHSEQFF.

CDR3 DNA sequence: TGCAGTGCTAGGAGAAATAATTCACCCCTCCACTTT. This translates into CSARRNNSPLHF. This chain links TRBV20-1 with TRBJ1-6; D not certain. CDR3 length: 12 amino acids. From germline, CDR1 is DFQATT and CDR2 SNEGSKA (reference sequence). Trimming cost V 3 bases and J 5 bases, with 5 bases left between them.

This clonotype is labeled medium-sized (0.01 to 0.1%). The V call is TRBV7-2, the J call TRBJ1-5, with D possibly being TRBD1 (6 bases). This CDR3 has 16 residues. V lost 6 bases, J lost 6 bases, and 21 bases lay in between. Germline CDR1 and CDR2: SGHTA and FQGNSA. The CDR3 spells CASSREAQGLLQPQHF. The CDR3 DNA is TGTGCCAGCAGTCGGGAAGCTCAGGGGTTACTTCAGCCCCAGCATTTT.

The sample holds many counts of this clonotype. The CDR3 protein is CASSRGLYGYTF. The CDR3 bases are TGTGCCAGCAGCCGGGGTCTCTACGGCTACACCTTC. The chain carries TRBV9 and TRBJ1-2, with D hard to call. This CDR3 has 12 residues. V was cut by 4 bases and J by 8 bases, with 12 bases left in between. From germline, CDR1 is SGDLS and CDR2 YYNGEE.

The table lists this clonotype with a few counts. The chain joins TRBV9 to TRBJ1-2; no clear D gene. Germline CDR1 is SGDLS and CDR2 is YYNGEE. V was trimmed by 0 bases and J by 0 bases, leaving 6 bases between them. The CDR3 runs 14 residues. CDR3 coding DNA: TGTGCCAGCAGCGTAGGAGGAACTAACTATGGCTACACCTTC. This translates into CASSVGGTNYGYTF. The variable domain in full, completed from reference TRBV9 and TRBJ1-2, reads DSGVTQTPKHLITATGQRVTLRCSPRSGDLSVYWYQQSLDQGLQFLIQYYNGEERAKGNILERFSAQQFPDLHSELNLSSLELGDSALYFCASSVGGTNYGYTFGSGTRLTVV.